This entry describes one T cell receptor beta chain. Its specificity is not known. Per the germline V gene, CDR1 is MNHNS and CDR2 is SASEGT. The trim removed 2 bases at V and 2 bases at J, leaving 7 bases unmatched. The CDR3 loop spans 17 amino acids. Primers: 60 Vbeta forward and 13 Jbeta reverse. TCRdb keeps only in-frame clones here, not all; method: immunoSEQ multiplex PCR. The sample includes 150,000 to 200,000 clones, about 85% of them seen just once. This specimen comes from a study of cytomegalovirus exposure and HLA in healthy donors. Study conclusions and caveats: When presence/absence was analysed, sequencing depth was taken to be roughly uniform across donors.

Input material: PBMCs. The J gene is TRBJ1-2, the V gene TRBV6-1; TRBD1 agrees at 11 bases. The TCR was taken from a man in his late teens or twenties in good health and CMV-seropositive. The CDR3 is CASSEQSGQGGNYGYTF. The CDR3 DNA is TGTGCCAGCAGTGAACAGTCGGGACAGGGGGGGAACTATGGCTACACCTTC.